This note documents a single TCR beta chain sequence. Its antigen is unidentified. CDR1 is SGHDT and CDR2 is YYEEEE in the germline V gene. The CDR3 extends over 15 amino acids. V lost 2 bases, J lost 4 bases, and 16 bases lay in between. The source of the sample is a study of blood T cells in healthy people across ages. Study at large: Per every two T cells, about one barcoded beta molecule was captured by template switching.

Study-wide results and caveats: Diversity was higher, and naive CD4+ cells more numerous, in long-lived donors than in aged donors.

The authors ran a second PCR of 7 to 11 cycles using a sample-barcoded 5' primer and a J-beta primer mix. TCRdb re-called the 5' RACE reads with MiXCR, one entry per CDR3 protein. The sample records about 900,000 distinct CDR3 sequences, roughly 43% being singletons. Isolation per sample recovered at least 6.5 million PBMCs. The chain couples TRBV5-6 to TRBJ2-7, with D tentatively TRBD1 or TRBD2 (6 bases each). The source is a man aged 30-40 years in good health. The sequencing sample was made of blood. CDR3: CASSFGPGEAYEQYF. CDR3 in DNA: TGTGCCAGCAGCTTTGGGCCAGGGGAGGCTTACGAGCAGTACTTC.